The sample holds one count of the clone carrying this T cell receptor (beta chain). Its antigen is undetermined. The sample is drawn from a study of T cell responses to AZD1222 COVID-19 vaccine. Study information: The study pooled second doses at about 4 or about 12 weeks. Study results and limitations: With dominance at 160-218 and 743-854, vaccine-associated CD4 TCRs spanned spike. Targets within unmutated variant regions were reportedly found for nearly half of spike-specific TCRs. The donor cohort was predominantly white British with a female majority, and clonal diversity may have been underestimated.

Germline CDR1 reads MDHEN; CDR2 reads SYDVKM. J lost 7 bases, V lost 6 bases, and 2 bases had no gene match. CDR3 size: 11 residues. The repertoire was sequenced with immunoSEQ multiplex PCR; TCRdb's copy has only in-frame clones and lacks some. This table holds under 200,000 clones, roughly nine tenths found once. This chain uses TRBV28 with TRBJ1-1, with 7 bases matching TRBD1. The receptor's source is an adult in good health. Sample: peripheral blood, taken on day 0 of AZD1222 vaccination. CDR3 protein: CASSWDSEAFF. CDR3 nucleotide sequence: TGTGCCAGCAGCTGGGACAGTGAAGCTTTCTTT.